This T cell receptor (beta chain) was recorded in a study of T cell repertoires in aging, cancer and after chemotherapy (dated by TCRdb to about 2019). As for the study more broadly: Donors spanned six age groups from 30 or younger to 70 or older, with at least three individuals per group. In the solid tumor group, the paired samples taken before and after chemotherapy came from brain tumor (glioblastoma) patients given temozolomide-based therapy. The full dataset contained millions of TCR reads. To examine immunoaging and T cell reconstitution after chemotherapy, the study profiled TCR beta repertoires in peripheral blood from healthy donors and cancer patients. A cohort of around 210 cancer patients (approximately 92 with hematological and 124 with solid cancers) was assembled, and 95 healthy donors were included as a reference group.

A word on this clonotype: This receptor's antigen is unknown. No much larger clone exists at a distance of one base, and base qualities are not known.

TCR beta rearrangements were amplified from genomic DNA extracted from peripheral blood rather than from sorted cells or RNA. Study-wide findings and limitations: An increase in median generation probability over the chemotherapy interval was observed in both cancer cohorts, suggesting that the repertoire was reconstituted through rebound thymic output. In healthy donors, the drop in TCR diversity with age came mainly from a loss of richness, whereas in cancer patients a loss of evenness also played a part. Untreated patients with hematological or solid cancers showed significantly lower blood TCR diversity and higher clonality than age-matched healthy donors. According to the authors, the repertoire data do not allow conclusions to be drawn about immunological memory after chemotherapy.

The CDR3 numbers 13 residues from cysteine through phenylalanine. The only DNA kept is the CDR3, 39 bases in frame from the first base. The germline V and J ends show losses of 5 bases and 8 bases respectively, and no gene match explains 6 bases of the junction. Rearranged TRB sequences spanning V, D and J segments were amplified in a multiplex touch-down PCR with a mixed TRB-A/B primer pool. Illumina adapters and sample indices were attached to the amplicons in two consecutive PCR reactions using Phusion HS II polymerase. Amplicons were gel-purified using the NucleoSpin Gel and PCR Clean-up kit and were subsequently checked with Qubit and an Agilent 2100 Bioanalyzer. Libraries were sequenced on an Illumina MiSeq using 600-cycle, single-indexed, paired-end runs. On the authors' methods: Processing of the TRB sequences was carried out with MiXCR versions 2.12 and 3.0.5. Each unique CDR3 nucleotide sequence counted as one clone, and only productive sequences with at least two reads were retained. Repertoire metrics included Shannon diversity, evenness, clonality (one minus evenness), and alpha-parameterized diversity profiles from alpha 0 to 5. The IGoR algorithm was used to compute generation probabilities of clones in paired pre- and post-chemotherapy samples. TCRdb itself trimmed the public reads at Q25 with fastp, ran MiXCR and retained productive beta chains. Rows are combined by CDR3 protein, so each entry shows the most common genes and DNA. It is TCRdb's table, rather than the study itself, that gives the V and J calls and clone size. In all, the sample holds around 20,000 distinct CDR3 sequences, and roughly 37% of those were seen once. The ten largest clones take up approximately 17% of the sample.

The V and J segments used are TRBV12-3 or TRBV12-4 and TRBJ1-3, and 7 junction bases match TRBD1. The specimen sequenced was blood. The TCR originated in a human donor with a solid tumor. In nucleotides, the sequence is TGTGCCAGCAGTGAGACAGGGATGGACACCATATATTTT. This gives the protein CASSETGMDTIYF.